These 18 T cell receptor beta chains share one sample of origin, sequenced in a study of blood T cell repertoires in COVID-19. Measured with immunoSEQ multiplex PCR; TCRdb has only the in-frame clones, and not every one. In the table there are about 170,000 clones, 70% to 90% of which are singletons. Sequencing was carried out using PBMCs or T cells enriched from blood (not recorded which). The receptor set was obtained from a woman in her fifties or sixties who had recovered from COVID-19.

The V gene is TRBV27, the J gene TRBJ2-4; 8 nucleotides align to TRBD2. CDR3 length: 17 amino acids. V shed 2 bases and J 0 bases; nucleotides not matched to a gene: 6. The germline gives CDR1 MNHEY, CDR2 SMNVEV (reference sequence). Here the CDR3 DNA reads TGTGCCAGCAGTTTAGCGGGGGGCTCCTTAGCCAAAAACATTCAGTACTTC. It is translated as CASSLAGGSLAKNIQYF.

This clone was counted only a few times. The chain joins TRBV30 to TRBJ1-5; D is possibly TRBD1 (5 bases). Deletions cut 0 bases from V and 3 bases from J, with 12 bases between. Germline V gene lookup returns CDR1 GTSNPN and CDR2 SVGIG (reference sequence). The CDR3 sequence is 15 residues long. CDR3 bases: TGTGCCTGGAGTGTGCGGGACGGCCTCAATCAGCCCCAGCATTTT. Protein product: CAWSVRDGLNQPQHF.

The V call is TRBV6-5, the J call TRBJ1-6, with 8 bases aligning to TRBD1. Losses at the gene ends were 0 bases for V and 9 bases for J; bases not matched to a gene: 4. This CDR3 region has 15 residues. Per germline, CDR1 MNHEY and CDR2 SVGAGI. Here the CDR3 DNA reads TGTGCCAGCAGTTACTCGACAGGGGTAGGTTCACCCCTCCACTTT. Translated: CASSYSTGVGSPLHF.

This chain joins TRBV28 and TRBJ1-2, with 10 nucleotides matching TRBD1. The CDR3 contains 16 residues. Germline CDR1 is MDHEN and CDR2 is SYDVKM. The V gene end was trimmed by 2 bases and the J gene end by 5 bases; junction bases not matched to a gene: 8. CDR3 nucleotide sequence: TGTGCCAGCAGTTTAGGCGGGACAGGGGCTTCATATGGCTACACCTTC. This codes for CASSLGGTGASYGYTF.

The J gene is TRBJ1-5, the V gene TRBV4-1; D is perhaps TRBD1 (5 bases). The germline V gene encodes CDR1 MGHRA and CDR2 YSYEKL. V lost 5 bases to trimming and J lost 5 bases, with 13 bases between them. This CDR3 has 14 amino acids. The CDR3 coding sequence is TGCGCCAGCAGCAAGGACGGGACTTATCAGCCCCAGCATTTT. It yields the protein CASSKDGTYQPQHF.

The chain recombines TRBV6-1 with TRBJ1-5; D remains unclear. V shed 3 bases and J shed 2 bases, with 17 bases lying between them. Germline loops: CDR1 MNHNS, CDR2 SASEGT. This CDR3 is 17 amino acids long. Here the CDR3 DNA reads TGTGCCAGCAGTGATTGGGCAGGAAGTTTGGGCAATCAGCCCCAGCATTTT. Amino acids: CASSDWAGSLGNQPQHF.

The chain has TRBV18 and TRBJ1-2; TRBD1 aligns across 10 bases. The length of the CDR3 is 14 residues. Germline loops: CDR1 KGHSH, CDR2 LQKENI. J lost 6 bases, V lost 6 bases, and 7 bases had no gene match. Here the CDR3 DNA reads TGTGCCAGCTCTTATATCGGGACAGGGGATGGCTACACCTTC. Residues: CASSYIGTGDGYTF.

The CDR3 nucleotides read TGTGCCAGCAGAACTAGCGGGAGCTCCTACGAGCAGTACGTC. Amino acid sequence: CASRTSGSSYEQYV. The chain links TRBV3-1 (or the pseudogene TRBV3-2) to TRBJ2-7; 11 bases match TRBD2. The germline CDR1 and CDR2 sequences are LGHDT and YNNKEL (reference sequence). J gave up 0 bases and V 6 bases, and 1 base lay outside the gene matches. The CDR3 spans 14 residues.

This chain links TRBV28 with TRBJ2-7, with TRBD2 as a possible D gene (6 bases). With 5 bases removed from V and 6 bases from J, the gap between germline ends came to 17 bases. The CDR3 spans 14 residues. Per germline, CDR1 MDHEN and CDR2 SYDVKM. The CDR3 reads CASSTYGEVGEQYV. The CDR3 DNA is TGTGCCAGCAGTACCTATGGGGAGGTGGGCGAGCAGTACGTC.

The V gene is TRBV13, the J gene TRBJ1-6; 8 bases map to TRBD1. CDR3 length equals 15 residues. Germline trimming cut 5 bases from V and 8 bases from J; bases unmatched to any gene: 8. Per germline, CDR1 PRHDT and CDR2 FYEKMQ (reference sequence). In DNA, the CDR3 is TGTGCCAGCAGCGCAGCCGGGACAGGAGATTCACCCCTCCACTTT. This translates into CASSAAGTGDSPLHF.

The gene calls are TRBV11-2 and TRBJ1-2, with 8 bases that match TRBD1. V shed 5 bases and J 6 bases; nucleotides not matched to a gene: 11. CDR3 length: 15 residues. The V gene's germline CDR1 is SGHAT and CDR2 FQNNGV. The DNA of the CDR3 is TGTGCCAGCAGCATTCAGGGGGCCGGTCGGCATGGCTACACCTTC. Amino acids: CASSIQGAGRHGYTF.

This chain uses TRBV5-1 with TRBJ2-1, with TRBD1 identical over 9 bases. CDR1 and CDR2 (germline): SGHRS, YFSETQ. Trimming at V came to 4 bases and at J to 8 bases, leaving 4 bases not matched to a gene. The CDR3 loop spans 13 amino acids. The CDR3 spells CASSRHRGHEQFF. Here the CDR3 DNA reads TGCGCCAGCAGCCGCCACAGGGGGCATGAGCAGTTCTTC.

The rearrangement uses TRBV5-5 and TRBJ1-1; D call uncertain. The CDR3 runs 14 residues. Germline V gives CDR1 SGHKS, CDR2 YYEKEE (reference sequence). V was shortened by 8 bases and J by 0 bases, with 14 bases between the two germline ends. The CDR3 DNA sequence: TGTGCCAGGGGCACTTATTGGATGAACACTGAAGCTTTCTTT. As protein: CARGTYWMNTEAFF.

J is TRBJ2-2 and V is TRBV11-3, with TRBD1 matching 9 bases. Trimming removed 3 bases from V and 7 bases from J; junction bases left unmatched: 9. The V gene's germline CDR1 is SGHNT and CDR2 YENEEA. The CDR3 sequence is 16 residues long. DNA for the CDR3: TGTGCCAGCAGCTTCTTGGACAGGGGTATCAACGGGGAGCTGTTTTTT. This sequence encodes CASSFLDRGINGELFF.

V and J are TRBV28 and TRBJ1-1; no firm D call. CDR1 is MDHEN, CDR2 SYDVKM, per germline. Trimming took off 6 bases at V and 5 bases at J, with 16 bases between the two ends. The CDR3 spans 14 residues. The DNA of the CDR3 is TGTGCCAGCAGAGGAGAGGGAAGAGGGACTGAAGCTTTCTTT. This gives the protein CASRGEGRGTEAFF.

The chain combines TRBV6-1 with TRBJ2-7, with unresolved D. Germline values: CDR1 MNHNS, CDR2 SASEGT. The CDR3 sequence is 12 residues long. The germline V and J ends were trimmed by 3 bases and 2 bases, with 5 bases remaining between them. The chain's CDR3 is CASSELPYEQYV. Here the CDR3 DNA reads TGTGCCAGCAGTGAGCTACCCTACGAGCAGTACGTC.

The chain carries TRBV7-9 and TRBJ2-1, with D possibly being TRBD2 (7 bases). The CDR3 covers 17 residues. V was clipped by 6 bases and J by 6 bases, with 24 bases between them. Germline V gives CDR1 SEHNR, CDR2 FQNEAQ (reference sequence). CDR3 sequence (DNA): TGTGCCAGCAGACGGACTCGCGGGGGAAAGGGGGGCAATGAGCAGTTCTTC. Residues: CASRRTRGGKGGNEQFF.

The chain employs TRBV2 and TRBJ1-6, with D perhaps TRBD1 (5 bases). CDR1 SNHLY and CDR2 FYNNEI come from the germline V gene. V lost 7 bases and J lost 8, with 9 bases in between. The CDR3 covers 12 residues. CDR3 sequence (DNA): TGTGCCAGCACAGGGCTGTATTCACCCCTCCACTTT. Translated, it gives CASTGLYSPLHF.